These 26 T cell receptor beta chains came from one sample sequenced in a study of blood T cell repertoires in COVID-19. The repertoire was sequenced with immunoSEQ multiplex PCR; TCRdb's copy has only in-frame clones and lacks some. The sample shows about 70,000 clones, more than 75% of them seen only once. Input material: peripheral blood. These receptors were collected from a woman between 18 and 29 years old with acute or convalescent COVID-19.

The rearrangement links TRBV29-1 to TRBJ2-7, with D tentatively TRBD1 (5 bases). Germline CDR1 reads SQVTM; CDR2 reads ANQGSEA. Trimming stripped 7 bases from V and 3 bases from J, with 10 bases between. The length of the CDR3 is 11 residues. In DNA form, the CDR3 reads TGCAGCGCCCATCAGGGCTACGAGCAGTACTTC. As protein: CSAHQGYEQYF.

The genes are TRBV7-2 and TRBJ2-1; 13 bases are a match to TRBD2. The germline V gene encodes CDR1 SGHTA and CDR2 FQGNSA. After removal of 5 bases from V and 3 bases from J, the junction contained 10 bases not matched to a gene. This CDR3 is built from 18 residues. Written as DNA, the CDR3 is TGTGCCAGCAGCCCGCGGGGACTAGCGGGAACTAACTACAATGAGCAGTTCTTC. This encodes CASSPRGLAGTNYNEQFF. The full variable domain, in which reference TRBV7-2 and TRBJ2-1 provide the parts outside the CDR3, is GAGVSQSPSNKVTEKGKDVELRCDPISGHTALYWYRQSLGQGLEFLIYFQGNSAPDKSGLPSDRFSAERTGGSVSTLTIQRTQQEDSAVYLCASSPRGLAGTNYNEQFFGPGTRLTVL.

J is TRBJ2-7 and V is TRBV11-2; 8 nucleotides agree with TRBD2. Germline V gene lookup returns CDR1 SGHAT and CDR2 FQNNGV. This CDR3 spans 13 amino acids. The V gene end was trimmed by 5 bases and the J gene end by 4 bases; junction bases not matched to a gene: 4. CDR3 sequence: CASSAGTRYEQYF. The DNA for the CDR3 is TGTGCCAGCAGCGCCGGGACTAGGTACGAGCAGTACTTC.

This rearrangement joins TRBV6-2 or TRBV6-3 to TRBJ2-7; no clear D gene. CDR1 and CDR2 from the germline V gene are MNHEY and SVGEGT. The CDR3 length is 14 residues. V dropped 2 bases and J dropped 6 bases, with 14 bases sitting between them. The DNA of the CDR3 is TGTGCCAGCAGTTACGTGGGCCTGCCAGGCGAGCAGTACTTC. This codes for CASSYVGLPGEQYF.

V is TRBV18 and J is TRBJ2-3, with TRBD2 matching 9 bases. Trimming cost V 1 base and J 6 bases; bases outside gene matches: 8. This CDR3 contains 16 residues. Germline-derived CDR1 and CDR2 are KGHSH and LQKENI. As DNA, the CDR3 is TGTGCCAGCTCACCACGGGCAGCGGGGGGCCACGATACGCAGTATTTT. It encodes CASSPRAAGGHDTQYF.

The chain employs TRBV11-2 and TRBJ1-1, with a weak D call TRBD1 (5 bases). Germline V gene lookup returns CDR1 SGHAT and CDR2 FQNNGV. There are 13 residues in the CDR3. V lost 3 bases and J 4 bases, leaving 9 bases between the germline ends. The CDR3 reads CASSFDRGTEAFF. The CDR3 DNA reads as TGTGCCAGCAGCTTCGACAGAGGCACTGAAGCTTTCTTT.

The CDR3 here is CASTASGSWNEQFF. The CDR3 DNA follows: TGTGCCAGCACTGCTAGCGGGAGTTGGAATGAGCAGTTCTTC. The V gene is TRBV7-9, the J gene TRBJ2-1; 10 bases agree with TRBD2. V trimming: 7 bases; J trimming: 7 bases; junction bases outside the gene matches: 7. The germline CDR1 and CDR2 sequences are SEHNR and FQNEAQ (reference sequence). The CDR3 length is 14 residues. Full variable domain (missing parts from reference TRBV7-9 and TRBJ2-1): DTGVSQNPRHKITKRGQNVTFRCDPISEHNRLYWYRQTLGQGPEFLTYFQNEAQLEKSRLLSDRFSAERPKGSFSTLEIQRTEQGDSAMYLCASTASGSWNEQFFGPGTRLTVL.

The chain recombines TRBV9 with TRBJ1-1; the D is unclear. The CDR3 length is 13 residues. Germline-derived CDR1 and CDR2 are SGDLS and YYNGEE. V lost 3 bases and J lost 5, with 11 bases in between. CDR3 in amino acids: CASSAGLRTEAFF. The DNA for the CDR3 is TGTGCCAGCAGCGCCGGATTGCGGACTGAAGCTTTCTTT.

V usage is TRBV15 and J usage is TRBJ2-1; TRBD1 matches 8 bases. Germline V gene data show CDR1 as LNHNV and CDR2 as YYDKDF (reference sequence). J gave up 3 bases and V 1 base, and 5 bases lay outside the gene matches. The CDR3 consists of 16 residues. In DNA, the CDR3 is TGTGCCACCAGCAGAGCAATCAGGGGGCGCTACAATGAGCAGTTCTTC. Its translation is CATSRAIRGRYNEQFF. Looking up the rest from reference TRBV15 and TRBJ2-1 gives the full variable domain: DAMVIQNPRYQVTQFGKPVTLSCSQTLNHNVMYWYQQKSSQAPKLLFHYYDKDFNNEADTPDNFQSRRPNTSFCFLDIRSPGLGDTAMYLCATSRAIRGRYNEQFFGPGTRLTVL.

The chain employs TRBV13 and TRBJ2-1; 12 nucleotides match TRBD2. This CDR3 spans 14 amino acids. The ends lost 6 bases at V and 4 bases at J; junction bases unmatched: 1. The germline V gene encodes CDR1 PRHDT and CDR2 FYEKMQ (reference sequence). This chain's CDR3 is CASRGTSGYNEQFF. The CDR3 DNA sequence: TGTGCCAGCAGAGGGACTAGCGGGTACAATGAGCAGTTCTTC.

CDR3 in amino acids: CSASTTLRDYQETQYF. The CDR3 DNA is TGCAGTGCTAGTACGACACTCCGGGACTACCAAGAGACCCAGTACTTC. V is TRBV20-1 and J is TRBJ2-5; possible D gene TRBD2, 6 bases. V was shortened by 3 bases and J by 0 bases, with 17 bases between the two germline ends. This CDR3 is built from 16 residues. CDR1 and CDR2 from the germline V gene are DFQATT and SNEGSKA (reference sequence).

This chain links TRBV6-5 with TRBJ2-7; D possibly corresponds to TRBD1 (5 bases). The germline V gene has CDR1 MNHEY and CDR2 SVGAGI. This CDR3 is built from 15 residues. Trimming took 6 bases from V and 2 from J, leaving 17 bases between them. This chain's CDR3 is CASRTVTGTTYEQYF. Here the CDR3 DNA reads TGTGCCAGCAGAACCGTTACAGGCACCACCTACGAGCAGTACTTC.

CDR3 protein: CASSVLSGRAFNEQFF. CDR3 DNA sequence: TGCGCCAGCAGCGTACTTAGCGGGAGGGCCTTCAATGAGCAGTTCTTC. This chain links TRBV5-1 with TRBJ2-1; TRBD2 agrees at 11 bases. The germline V gene has CDR1 SGHRS and CDR2 YFSETQ. This CDR3 is 16 amino acids long. Germline trimming cut 4 bases from V and 6 bases from J; bases unmatched to any gene: 9.

The J gene is TRBJ2-5, the V gene TRBV30, with D unresolved. This CDR3 region has 12 residues. Germline V gene data show CDR1 as GTSNPN and CDR2 as SVGIG (reference sequence). The V gene lost 2 bases and the J gene lost 3 bases, with 7 bases spanning the gap. CDR3 in amino acids: CAWSTVKETQYF. CDR3 bases: TGTGCCTGGAGTACGGTTAAAGAGACCCAGTACTTC.

The rearrangement joins TRBV5-4 to TRBJ2-7, with 14 bases aligning to TRBD2. This CDR3 is built from 17 residues. The trim removed 5 bases at V and 7 bases at J, leaving 14 bases unmatched. Germline assignment: CDR1 SGHNT and CDR2 YYREEE (reference sequence). CDR3 nucleotides: TGTGCCAGCAGTTCCGGGACTAGCGGGAGAAAATCGGAGGAGCAGTACTTC. Translating gives CASSSGTSGRKSEEQYF.

This rearrangement joins TRBV29-1 to TRBJ2-2, with no clear D. The germline V gene has CDR1 SQVTM and CDR2 ANQGSEA. This CDR3 comprises 13 residues. V was trimmed by 4 bases and J by 2 bases, leaving 8 bases between them. The DNA of the CDR3 is TGCAGCGTTGTAACAGTAAACACCGGGGAGCTGTTTTTT. Residues: CSVVTVNTGELFF.

Only one count was recorded for this clone. The chain has TRBV4-1 and TRBJ1-1; 7 bases are shared with TRBD1. V shed 1 base and J 5 bases; nucleotides not matched to a gene: 10. This CDR3 is built from 16 residues. Germline V gene lookup returns CDR1 MGHRA and CDR2 YSYEKL. CDR3 nucleotides: TGCGCCAGCAGCCAAGCTTTCCGGGACAGTGAAACTGAAGCTTTCTTT. It specifies CASSQAFRDSETEAFF.

The chain uses TRBV7-9 and TRBJ1-2; D might be TRBD1 (6 bases). This CDR3 has 15 amino acids. The V and J ends lost 0 bases and 8 bases respectively, with 16 bases between them. Germline V lookup: CDR1 SEHNR, CDR2 FQNEAQ (reference sequence). The chain's CDR3 is CASSLAGPTGYGYTF. The CDR3 bases are TGTGCCAGCAGCTTAGCGGGACCTACAGGGTACGGCTACACCTTC.

The V and J genes are TRBV6-1 and TRBJ1-1; tentative D call: TRBD1 (5 bases). The ends were cut back, 5 bases at V and 0 bases at J, with 7 bases in the middle. Germline V CDR1 and CDR2: MNHNS, SASEGT. There are 13 residues in the CDR3. The CDR3 coding sequence is TGTGCCAGCAGTTCGGGGGTGAACACTGAAGCTTTCTTT. It yields the protein CASSSGVNTEAFF.

This chain links TRBV5-6 with TRBJ1-1; possibly TRBD1 for D (6 bases). The CDR3 spans 16 residues. Germline CDR1 reads SGHDT; CDR2 reads YYEEEE. Between the trimmed V and J ends, which lost 5 bases and 1 base, there was a span of 18 bases. The chain's CDR3 is CASSPAGGPGNTEAFF. The CDR3 DNA is TGTGCCAGCAGTCCGGCGGGGGGGCCGGGGAACACTGAAGCTTTCTTT.

This chain connects TRBV11-2 to TRBJ2-1, with 7 nucleotides matching TRBD2. V trimming: 5 bases; J trimming: 8 bases; junction bases outside the gene matches: 12. The CDR3 consists of 15 residues. Germline CDR1 SGHAT, CDR2 FQNNGV. The CDR3 nucleotides are TGTGCCAGCAGCCCATCCGGCGGGAGTCGGGATGAGCAGTTCTTC. Translating it yields CASSPSGGSRDEQFF. The variable domain in full, with the rest retrieved from reference TRBV11-2 and TRBJ2-1, is EAGVAQSPRYKIIEKRQSVAFWCNPISGHATLYWYQQILGQGPKLLIQFQNNGVVDDSQLPKDRFSAERLKGVDSTLKIQPAKLEDSAVYLCASSPSGGSRDEQFFGPGTRLTVL.

As for this clone: The junction shows a germline mismatch at one end, possibly a read error. The gene calls are TRBV7-9 and TRBJ2-7, with 8 positions matching TRBD1. This CDR3 region has 15 residues. Germline CDR1 SEHNR, CDR2 FQNEAQ (reference sequence). The CDR3 DNA sequence: TGTGCCAGCAGCCTAGCAGGGGGCTCTACCTACGAGCAGTACTTC. Amino acids: CASSLAGGSTYEQYF.

This clone was recorded once. The genes are TRBV18 and TRBJ2-1; 9 bases align to TRBD2. Trimming at V came to 1 base and at J to 15 bases, leaving 7 bases not matched to a gene. The germline CDR1 and CDR2 sequences are KGHSH and LQKENI. This CDR3 is 13 amino acids long. The CDR3 DNA reads TGTGCCAGCTCACCACTTCACCTAGCGGGATTGTTCTTC. This gives the protein CASSPLHLAGLFF.

This sequence joins TRBV19 and TRBJ1-1; 9 bases are a match to TRBD1. CDR1 is LNHDA and CDR2 is SQIVND in the germline V gene (reference sequence). After removal of 5 bases from V and 0 bases from J, the junction contained 4 bases not matched to a gene. The CDR3 is made up of 15 amino acids. This CDR3 is CASSSRTGVNTEAFF. CDR3 DNA sequence: TGTGCCAGTAGTTCGCGGACAGGGGTGAACACTGAAGCTTTCTTT.

The chain has TRBV5-5 and TRBJ2-1, with 7 bases aligning to TRBD2. Germline V gene sequence: CDR1 SGHKS, CDR2 YYEKEE (reference sequence). J was trimmed by 9 bases and V by 3 bases; bases with no gene match: 12. This CDR3 has 15 residues. This CDR3 reads CASSSEWAGAGEQFF. CDR3 in DNA: TGTGCCAGCAGCTCCGAGTGGGCGGGAGCGGGTGAGCAGTTCTTC.

The gene calls are TRBV2 and TRBJ1-2, with 12 bases that match TRBD1. The CDR3 is 14 residues long. Looked up from germline, CDR1 is SNHLY and CDR2 is FYNNEI. V shed 4 bases and J 8 bases; nucleotides not matched to a gene: 5. CDR3 residues: CASSVGTGGGGYTF. CDR3 nucleotides: TGTGCCAGCAGTGTCGGGACAGGGGGCGGCGGCTACACCTTC.